This T cell receptor beta chain is from a study of CD8+ T cells in alopecia areata. It was cDNA, reverse transcribed from extracted RNA, that served as the sequencing template. Only in-frame clones appear in the TCRdb table, and some are missing; sequencing was by immunoSEQ multiplex PCR. This sample has fewer than 250,000 clones, with approximately 38% found just once. Treatment specified: oral pan-JAK inhibitor, 5-10 mg twice daily. A few counts support this clone. The CDR3 loop spans 13 amino acids. V shed 5 bases, J shed 4 bases, and the junction held 8 bases outside the gene matches. The germline gives CDR1 SQVTM, CDR2 ANQGSEA.

The sequence was collected from a human donor with alopecia areata. This chain links TRBV29-1 with TRBJ2-7; 7 nucleotides agree with TRBD1. The specimen comprised CD4+ T cells sorted from blood, sampled at roughly week 30, from a patient treated with tofacitinib. The CDR3 sequence: CSVTGVLRYEQYF. CDR3 sequence (DNA): TGCAGCGTTACAGGGGTCTTGAGGTACGAGCAGTACTTC.